This paragraph covers one TCR beta chain sequence. Its antigen is still unknown. At one of its ends the junction is not consistent with the germline gene, which may arise from a read error. Amplification of TCR beta CDR3 regions used RNA as the template. TCR CDR3 underwent first-round RT-PCR with the HTBI primer set. TCRdb reanalysed the multiplex PCR reads using MiXCR and keeps one entry per CDR3 protein. The table shows about 58,000 distinct CDR3 sequences, with roughly 52% occurring only once. These data originate in a study of T cells in Graves' hyperthyroidism and ophthalmopathy. The wider study: Peripheral blood was collected at initial diagnosis, before any treatment. Study outcomes and limitations: Researchers found most expanded thyroid clonotypes above 0.001 in blood as well.

This CDR3 spans 14 amino acids. The germline CDR1 and CDR2 sequences are LNHDA and SQIVND (reference sequence). Individuals with ophthalmopathy presented a Clinical Activity Score of at least 3, a NOSPECS grade of at least 4 and a duration under 3 months. This TCR was recovered from a woman in her twenties or thirties with Graves' ophthalmopathy. Sequenced sample: blood. The chain uses TRBV19 and TRBJ2-2; 9 bases agree with TRBD1. This CDR3 is CASSGTGNTGELSW. DNA for the CDR3: TGTGCCAGCTCCGGGACAGGGAACACCGGGGAGCTGTCTTGG.